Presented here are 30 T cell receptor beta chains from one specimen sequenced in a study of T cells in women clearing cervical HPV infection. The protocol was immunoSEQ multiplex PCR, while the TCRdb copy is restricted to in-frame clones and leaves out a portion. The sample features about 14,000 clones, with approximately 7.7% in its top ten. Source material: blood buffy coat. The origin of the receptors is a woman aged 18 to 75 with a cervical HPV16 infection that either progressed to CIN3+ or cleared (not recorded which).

CDR3 loop: CASSFLQGGNQPQHF. Partial CDR3 DNA: TGTGCCAGCAGCTTTTTACAGGGAGGCAATCAGCCC. The chain employs TRBV7-8 and TRBJ1-5; a weak D match, TRBD1 (6 bases). The DNA ends 3 residues before the CDR3 does, and the rest of the CDR3 is filled in from the germline J gene. Deletions cut 3 bases from V and 2 bases from J, with 11 bases between. Germline CDR1 is SGHVS and CDR2 is FQNEAQ. This CDR3 is built from 15 residues.

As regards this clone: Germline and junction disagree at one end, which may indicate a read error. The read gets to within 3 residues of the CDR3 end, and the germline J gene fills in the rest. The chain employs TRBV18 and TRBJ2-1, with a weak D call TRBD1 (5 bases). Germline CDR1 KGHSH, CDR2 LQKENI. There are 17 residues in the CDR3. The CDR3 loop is CASAPRGSQGTHNEQFF. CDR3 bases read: TGTGCCAGCGCACCACGAGGATCGCAGGGTACCCACAATGAG.

CDR3 protein: CASSELLGQFNEQYF. The CDR3 bases that were read are TGTGCCAGCAGTGAACTTCTTGGACAGTTTAACGAG. This sequence joins TRBV6-1 and TRBJ2-7; D might be TRBD1 (6 bases). The read halts 3 residues ahead of the CDR3 end, with the missing end drawn from the germline J gene. Germline V lookup: CDR1 MNHNS, CDR2 SASEGT. This CDR3 comprises 15 residues. V lost 2 bases, J lost 5 bases, and 16 bases lay in between.

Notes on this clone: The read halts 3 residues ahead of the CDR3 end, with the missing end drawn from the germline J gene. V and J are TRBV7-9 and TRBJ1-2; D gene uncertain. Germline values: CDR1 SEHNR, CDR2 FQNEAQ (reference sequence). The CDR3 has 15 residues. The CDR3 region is CASSLAPTLVGDYTF. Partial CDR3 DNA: TGTGCCAGCAGCTTAGCCCCGACACTAGTAGGCGAC.

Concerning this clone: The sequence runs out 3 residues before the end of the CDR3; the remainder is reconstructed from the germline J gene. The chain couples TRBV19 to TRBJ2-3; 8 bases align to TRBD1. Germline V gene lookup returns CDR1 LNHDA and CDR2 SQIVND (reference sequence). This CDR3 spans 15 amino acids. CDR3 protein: CASSGQGRTNQPQYF. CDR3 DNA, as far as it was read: TGTGCCAGTAGCGGACAGGGAAGAACCAATCAGCCG.

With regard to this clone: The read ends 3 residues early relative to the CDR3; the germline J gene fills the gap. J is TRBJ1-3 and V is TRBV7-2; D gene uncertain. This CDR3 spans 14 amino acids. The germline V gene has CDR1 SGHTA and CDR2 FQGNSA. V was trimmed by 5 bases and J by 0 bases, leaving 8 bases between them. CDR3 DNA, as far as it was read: TGTGCCAGCAGCCCACAGATCTCTGGAAACACC. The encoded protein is CASSPQISGNT. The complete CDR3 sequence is CASSPQISGNTIYF.

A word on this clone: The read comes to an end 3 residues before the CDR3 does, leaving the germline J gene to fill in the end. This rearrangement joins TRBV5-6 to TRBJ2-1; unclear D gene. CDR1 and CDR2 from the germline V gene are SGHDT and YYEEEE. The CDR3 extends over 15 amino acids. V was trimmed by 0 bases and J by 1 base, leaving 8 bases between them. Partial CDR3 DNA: TGTGCCAGCAGCTTGGTAGCCGGGTCCTACAATGAG. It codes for CASSLVAGSYNE. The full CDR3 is CASSLVAGSYNEQFF.

The CDR3 bases that were read are TGTGCCACCAAACGGGACAGTGGAAACACC. Protein product: CATKRDSGNT. The entire CDR3 protein is CATKRDSGNTIYF. The V call is TRBV19, the J call TRBJ1-3; 7 bases agree with TRBD1. The DNA ends 3 residues before the CDR3 does, and the rest of the CDR3 is filled in from the germline J gene. Unmatched junction bases numbered 6, after V lost 10 bases and J lost 3 bases. Per germline, CDR1 LNHDA and CDR2 SQIVND (reference sequence). The CDR3 spans 13 residues.

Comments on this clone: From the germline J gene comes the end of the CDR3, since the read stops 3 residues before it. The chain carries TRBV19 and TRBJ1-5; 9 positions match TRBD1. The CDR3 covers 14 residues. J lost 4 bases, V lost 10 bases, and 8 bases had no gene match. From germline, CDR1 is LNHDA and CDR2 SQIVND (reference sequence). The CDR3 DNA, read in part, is TGTGCCACCACCGACAGGGGGTGGAATCAGCCC. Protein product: CATTDRGWNQP. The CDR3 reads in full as CATTDRGWNQPQHF. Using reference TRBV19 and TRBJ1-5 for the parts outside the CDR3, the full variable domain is DGGITQSPKYLFRKEGQNVTLSCEQNLNHDAMYWYRQDPGQGLRLIYYSQIVNDFQKGDIAEGYSVSREKKESFPLTVTSAQKNPTAFYLCATTDRGWNQPQHFGDGTRLSIL.

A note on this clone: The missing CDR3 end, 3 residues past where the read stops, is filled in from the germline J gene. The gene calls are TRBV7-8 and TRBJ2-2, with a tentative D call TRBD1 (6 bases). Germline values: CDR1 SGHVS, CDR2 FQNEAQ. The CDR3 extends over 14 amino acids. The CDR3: CASSPRQGNSPLFF. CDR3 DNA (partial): TGTGCCAGCAGCCCCCGCCAGGGGAATTCACCG. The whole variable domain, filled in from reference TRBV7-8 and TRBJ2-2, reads GAGVSQSPRYKVAKRGQDVALRCDPISGHVSLFWYQQALGQGPEFLTYFQNEAQLDKSGLPSDRFFAERPEGSVSTLKIQRTQQEDSAVYLCASSPRQGNSPLFFGEGSRLTVL.

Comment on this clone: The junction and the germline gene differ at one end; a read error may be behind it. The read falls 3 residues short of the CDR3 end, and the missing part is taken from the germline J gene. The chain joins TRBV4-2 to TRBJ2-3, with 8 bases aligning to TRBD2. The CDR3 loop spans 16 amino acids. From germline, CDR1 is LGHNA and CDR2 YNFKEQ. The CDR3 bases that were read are TGCGCCAGCAGCCAAGTAGCGGGACCCTTCACAGATACG. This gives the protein CASSQVAGPFTDT. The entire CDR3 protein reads CASSQVAGPFTDTQYF.

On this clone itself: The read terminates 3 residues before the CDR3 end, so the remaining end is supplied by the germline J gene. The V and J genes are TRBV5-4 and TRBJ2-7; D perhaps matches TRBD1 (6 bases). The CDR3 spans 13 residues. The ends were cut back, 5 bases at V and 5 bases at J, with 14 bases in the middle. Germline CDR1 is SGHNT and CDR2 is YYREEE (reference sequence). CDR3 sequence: CASSFTGKDEQYF. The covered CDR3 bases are TGTGCCAGCAGTTTTACAGGGAAAGACGAG.

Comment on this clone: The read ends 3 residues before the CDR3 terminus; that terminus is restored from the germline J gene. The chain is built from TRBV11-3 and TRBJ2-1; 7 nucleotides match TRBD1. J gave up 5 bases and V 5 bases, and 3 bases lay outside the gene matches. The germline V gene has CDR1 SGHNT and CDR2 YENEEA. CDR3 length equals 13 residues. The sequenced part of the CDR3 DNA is TGTGCCAGCAGCCGCGACAGGGACAATGAG. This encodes CASSRDRDNE. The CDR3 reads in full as CASSRDRDNEQFF.

CDR3 loop: CASSIPYSLNQPQHF. Partial CDR3 DNA: TGTGCCAGTAGTATACCGTACAGCCTCAATCAGCCC. This rearrangement joins TRBV19 to TRBJ1-5; no clear D gene. The read finishes 3 residues shy of the CDR3 end, and the germline J gene is used to complete it. The germline V gene has CDR1 LNHDA and CDR2 SQIVND (reference sequence). This CDR3 has 15 amino acids. Trimming removed 2 bases at V and 3 bases at J, with 11 bases between. Supplemented by reference TRBV19 and TRBJ1-5, the full variable domain reads DGGITQSPKYLFRKEGQNVTLSCEQNLNHDAMYWYRQDPGQGLRLIYYSQIVNDFQKGDIAEGYSVSREKKESFPLTVTSAQKNPTAFYLCASSIPYSLNQPQHFGDGTRLSIL.

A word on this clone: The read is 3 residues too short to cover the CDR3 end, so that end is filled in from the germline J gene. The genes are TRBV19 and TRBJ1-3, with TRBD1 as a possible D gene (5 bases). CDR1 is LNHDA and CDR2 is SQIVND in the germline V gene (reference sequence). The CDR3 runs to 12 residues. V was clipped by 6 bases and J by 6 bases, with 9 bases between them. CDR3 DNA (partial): TGTGCCAGTAGCCCAGGGTCAAACACC. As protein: CASSPGSNT. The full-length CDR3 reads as CASSPGSNTIYF.

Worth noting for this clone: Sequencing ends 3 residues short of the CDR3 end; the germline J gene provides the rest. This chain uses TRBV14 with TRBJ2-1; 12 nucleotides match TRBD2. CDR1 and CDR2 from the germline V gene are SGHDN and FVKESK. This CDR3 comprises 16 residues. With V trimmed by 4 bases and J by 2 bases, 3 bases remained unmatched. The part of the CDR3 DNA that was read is TGTGCCAGCAGCCTGACTAGCGGGAGAACCTACAATGAG. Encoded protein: CASSLTSGRTYNE. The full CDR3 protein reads CASSLTSGRTYNEQFF.

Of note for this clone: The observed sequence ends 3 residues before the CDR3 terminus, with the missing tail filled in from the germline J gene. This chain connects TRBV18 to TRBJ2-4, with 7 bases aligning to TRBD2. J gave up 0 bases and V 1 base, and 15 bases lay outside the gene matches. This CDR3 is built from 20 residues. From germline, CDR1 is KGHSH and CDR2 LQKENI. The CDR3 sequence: CASSPQRASGEGLAKNIQYF. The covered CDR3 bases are TGTGCCAGCTCACCACAGAGGGCTAGCGGAGAGGGTCTAGCCAAAAACATT.

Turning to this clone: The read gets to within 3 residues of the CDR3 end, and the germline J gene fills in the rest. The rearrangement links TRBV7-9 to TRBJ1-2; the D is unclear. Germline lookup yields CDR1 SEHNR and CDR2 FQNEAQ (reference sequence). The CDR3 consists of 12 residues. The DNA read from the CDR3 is TGTGCCAGCAGCTTAGCAGGGTCTGAC. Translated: CASSLAGSD. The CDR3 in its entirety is CASSLAGSDYTF.

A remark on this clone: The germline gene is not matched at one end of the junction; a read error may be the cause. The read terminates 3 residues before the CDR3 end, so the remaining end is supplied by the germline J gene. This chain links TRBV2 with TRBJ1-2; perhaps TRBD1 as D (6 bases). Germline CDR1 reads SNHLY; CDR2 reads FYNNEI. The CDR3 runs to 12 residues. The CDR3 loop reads CASTERDNSYTF. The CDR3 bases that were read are TGTGCCAGCACTGAAAGGGACAATTCC.

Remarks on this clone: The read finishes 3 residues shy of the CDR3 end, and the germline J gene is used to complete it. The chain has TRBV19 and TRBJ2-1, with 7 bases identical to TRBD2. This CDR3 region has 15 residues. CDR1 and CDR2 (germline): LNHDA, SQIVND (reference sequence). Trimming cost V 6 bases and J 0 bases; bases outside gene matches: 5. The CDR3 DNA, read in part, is TGTGCCAGTAGAGTGCGGGAGTCCTCCTACAATGAG. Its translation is CASRVRESSYNE. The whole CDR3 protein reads CASRVRESSYNEQFF.

The CDR3 sequence: CASASGMNTGELFF. The sequenced part of the CDR3 DNA is TGTGCCAGCGCTTCGGGGATGAACACCGGGGAG. The gene calls are TRBV10-3 and TRBJ2-2; perhaps TRBD2 as D (5 bases). The read gets to within 3 residues of the CDR3 end, and the germline J gene fills in the rest. V was pared by 10 bases and J by 1 base, with 13 bases between. Germline V gene sequence: CDR1 ENHRY, CDR2 SYGVKD. This CDR3 is built from 14 residues.

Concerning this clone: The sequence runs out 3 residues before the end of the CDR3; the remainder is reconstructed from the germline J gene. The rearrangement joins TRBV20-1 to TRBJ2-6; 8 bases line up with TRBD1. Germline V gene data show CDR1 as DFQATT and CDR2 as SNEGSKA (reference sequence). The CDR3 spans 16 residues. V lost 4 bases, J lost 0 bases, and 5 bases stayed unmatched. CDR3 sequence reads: CSAKTGGHSGANVLTF. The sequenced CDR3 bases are TGCAGTGCTAAAACAGGGGGACACTCTGGGGCCAACGTC.

This chain's CDR3 is CASSWQENNSPLHF. The CDR3 DNA, read in part, is TGTGCCAGCAGCTGGCAGGAAAATAATTCACCC. The chain has TRBV5-6 and TRBJ1-6; no definite D call. The read finishes 3 residues shy of the CDR3 end, and the germline J gene is used to complete it. The CDR3 has 14 residues. CDR1 SGHDT and CDR2 YYEEEE come from the germline V gene. Trimming took off 3 bases at V and 5 bases at J, with 9 bases between the two ends. The whole variable domain, filled in from reference TRBV5-6 and TRBJ1-6, reads DAGVTQSPTHLIKTRGQQVTLRCSPKSGHDTVSWYQQALGQGPQFIFQYYEEEERQRGNFPDRFSGHQFPNYSSELNVNALLLGDSALYLCASSWQENNSPLHFGNGTRLTVT.

The DNA read from the CDR3 is TGCGCCAGCAGCTTGTCAGGCCAACGTTATAATTCACCC. Translated, it gives CASSLSGQRYNSP. The CDR3 reads in full as CASSLSGQRYNSPLHF. The chain has TRBV5-1 and TRBJ1-6, with D hard to call. The read ends 3 residues shy of where the CDR3 ends; the end is completed using the germline J gene. Germline V gene data show CDR1 as SGHRS and CDR2 as YFSETQ. This CDR3 spans 16 amino acids. V gave up 1 base and J gave up 4 bases, with 12 bases separating them.

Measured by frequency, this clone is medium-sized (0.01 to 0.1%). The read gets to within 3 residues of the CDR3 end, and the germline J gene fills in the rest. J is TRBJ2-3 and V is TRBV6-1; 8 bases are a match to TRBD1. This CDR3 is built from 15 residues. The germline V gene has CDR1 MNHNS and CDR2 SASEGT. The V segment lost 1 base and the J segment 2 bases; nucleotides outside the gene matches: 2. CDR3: CASSEGTGYTDTQYF. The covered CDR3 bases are TGTGCCAGCAGTGAAGGGACAGGGTACACAGATACG.

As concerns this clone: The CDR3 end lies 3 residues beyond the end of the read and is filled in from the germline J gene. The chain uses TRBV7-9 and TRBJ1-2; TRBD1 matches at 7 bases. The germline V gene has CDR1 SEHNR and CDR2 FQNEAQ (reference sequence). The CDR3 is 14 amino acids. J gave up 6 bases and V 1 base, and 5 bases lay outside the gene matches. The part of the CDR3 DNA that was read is TGTGCCAGCAGCTTAGAAGGGGGCAGGAATGGC. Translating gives CASSLEGGRNG. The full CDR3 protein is CASSLEGGRNGYTF.

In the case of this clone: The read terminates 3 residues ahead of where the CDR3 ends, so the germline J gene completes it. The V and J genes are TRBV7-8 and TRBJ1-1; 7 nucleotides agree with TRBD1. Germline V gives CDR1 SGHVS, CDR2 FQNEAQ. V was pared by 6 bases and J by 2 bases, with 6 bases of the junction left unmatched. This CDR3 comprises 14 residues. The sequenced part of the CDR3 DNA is TGTGCCAGCAGTTTGGGGACAGCCAACACTGAA. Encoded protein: CASSLGTANTE. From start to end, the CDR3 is CASSLGTANTEAFF.

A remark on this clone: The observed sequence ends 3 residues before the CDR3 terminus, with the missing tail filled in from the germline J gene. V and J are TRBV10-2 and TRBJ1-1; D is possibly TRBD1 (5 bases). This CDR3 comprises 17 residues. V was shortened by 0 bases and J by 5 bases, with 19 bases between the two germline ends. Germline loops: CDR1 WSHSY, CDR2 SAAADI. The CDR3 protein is CASSESSGKVRRTEAFF. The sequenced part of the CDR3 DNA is TGCGCCAGCAGTGAGTCGTCAGGGAAAGTACGAAGGACTGAA.

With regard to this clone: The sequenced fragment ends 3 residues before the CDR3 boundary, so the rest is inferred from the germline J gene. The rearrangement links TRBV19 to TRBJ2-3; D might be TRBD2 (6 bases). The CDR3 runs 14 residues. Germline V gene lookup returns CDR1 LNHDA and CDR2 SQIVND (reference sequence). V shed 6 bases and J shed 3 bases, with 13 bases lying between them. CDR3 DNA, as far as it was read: TGTGCCAGTAGGAAACTAGCAGGTACAGATACG. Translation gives CASRKLAGTDT. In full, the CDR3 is CASRKLAGTDTQYF.

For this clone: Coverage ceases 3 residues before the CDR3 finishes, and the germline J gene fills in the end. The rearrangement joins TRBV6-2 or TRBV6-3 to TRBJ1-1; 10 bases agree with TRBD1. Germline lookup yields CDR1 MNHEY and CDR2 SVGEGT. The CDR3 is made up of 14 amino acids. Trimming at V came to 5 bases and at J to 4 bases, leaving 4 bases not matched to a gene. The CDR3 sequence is CASSDRGRSTEAFF. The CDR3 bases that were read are TGTGCCAGCAGTGACAGGGGGCGCAGCACTGAA.